The 6 T cell receptor beta chains reported below all come from one sample, sequenced in a study of T cell repertoires in cytomegalovirus infection. TCRdb re-derived calls from the reads in MiXCR, one entry per CDR3 protein. The sample has a few hundred thousand distinct CDR3 sequences, 12% to 15% seen once. Sequenced: PBMCs. Source of these receptors: a human donor in good health (CMV status not recorded). Some clones in this sample may be carry-over from other donors' samples.

V usage is TRBV29-1 and J usage is TRBJ2-2; TRBD2 matches 10 bases. From germline, CDR1 is SQVTM and CDR2 ANQGSEA. With V trimmed by 6 bases and J by 7 bases, 8 bases remained unmatched. This CDR3 contains 14 residues. The CDR3 loop reads CSVSTSGKVGELFF. CDR3 nucleotide sequence: TGCAGCGTCTCAACTAGCGGGAAGGTCGGGGAGCTGTTTTTT.

The chain employs TRBV6-6 and TRBJ2-3, with unresolved D. The ends were cut back, 6 bases at V and 7 bases at J, with 8 bases in the middle. Germline assignment: CDR1 MNHNY and CDR2 SVGAGI (reference sequence). The CDR3 length is 11 residues. In DNA, the CDR3 is TGTGCCAGCAGAACCGCCAATACGCAGTATTTT. Amino acids: CASRTANTQYF.

This clonotype has at least ten counts. The chain combines TRBV7-2 with TRBJ2-7; no firm D call. The CDR3 is 11 amino acids. Trimming left V 5 bases short and J 3 bases short, with 5 bases between. Germline CDR1 and CDR2: SGHTA and FQGNSA. This CDR3 reads CASSEGYEQYF. The DNA of the CDR3 is TGTGCCAGCAGCGAAGGCTACGAGCAGTACTTC.

This clonotype was observed at least ten times. The V call is TRBV28, the J call TRBJ1-5; no firm D call. The germline V and J ends were trimmed by 6 bases and 0 bases, with 9 bases remaining between them. CDR1 is MDHEN and CDR2 is SYDVKM in the germline V gene. This CDR3 contains 14 residues. The CDR3 nucleotides are TGTGCCAGCAGAGACGAATATAGCAATCAGCCCCAGCATTTT. It yields the protein CASRDEYSNQPQHF.

A note on this clonotype: This may stem from a read error, because a much larger clone lies one nucleotide away. The chain combines TRBV6-8 with TRBJ2-7; 14 bases agree with TRBD2. Per germline, CDR1 MNHGY and CDR2 SAAAGT. V shed 6 bases, J shed 9 bases, and the junction held 10 bases outside the gene matches. There are 15 residues in the CDR3. Written as DNA, the CDR3 is TGTGCCAGCAGGCGCCCGGGACTAGCGGGAGTCGTGCAGTACTTC. As protein: CASRRPGLAGVVQYF.

This clonotype was detected a few times. The chain joins TRBV20-1 to TRBJ1-6; D is unresolved. The CDR3 has 13 amino acids. CDR1 is DFQATT and CDR2 is SNEGSKA in the germline V gene (reference sequence). V lost 6 bases to trimming and J lost 7 bases, with 13 bases between them. In DNA, the CDR3 is TGCAGTGCCGCCCGCAGCGAGAATTCACCCCTCCACTTT. Translating gives CSAARSENSPLHF.